This TCR beta chain was sequenced in a study of cytomegalovirus exposure and HLA in healthy donors. The PCR employed 60 Vbeta primers together with 13 Jbeta primers. Measured with immunoSEQ multiplex PCR; TCRdb has only the in-frame clones, and not every one. The sample records about 140,000 clones, roughly 77% being singletons. The CDR3 extends over 15 amino acids. Germline V lookup: CDR1 SNHLY, CDR2 FYNNEI. The V and J ends lost 4 bases and 7 bases, in that order; junction bases with no gene match: 6. Sample: PBMCs. This receptor was taken from a woman in her twenties or thirties in good health and CMV-seronegative. The rearrangement links TRBV2 to TRBJ2-1; TRBD2 aligns across 11 bases. The CDR3 nucleotides are TGTGCCAGCAGTGGGCAACTAGCGGGAGAAAATGAGCAGTTCTTC. Translating gives CASSGQLAGENEQFF.